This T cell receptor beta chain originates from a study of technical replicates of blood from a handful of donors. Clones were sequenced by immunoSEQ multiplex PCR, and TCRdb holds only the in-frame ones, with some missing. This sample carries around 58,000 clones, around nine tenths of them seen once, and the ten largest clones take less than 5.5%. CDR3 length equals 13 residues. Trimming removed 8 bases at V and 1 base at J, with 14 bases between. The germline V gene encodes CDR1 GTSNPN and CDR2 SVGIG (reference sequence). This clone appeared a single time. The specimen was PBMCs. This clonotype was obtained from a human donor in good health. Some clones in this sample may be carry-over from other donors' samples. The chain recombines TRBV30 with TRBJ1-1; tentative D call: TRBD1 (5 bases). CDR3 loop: CARKWQGNTEAFF. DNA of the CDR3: TGTGCCCGGAAGTGGCAGGGGAACACTGAAGCTTTCTTT.